This TCR beta chain originates from a study of patients and donors after allogeneic stem cell transplantation. The CDR3 extends over 11 amino acids. V lost 3 bases and J lost 8, with 10 bases in between. From germline, CDR1 is GTSNPN and CDR2 SVGIG (reference sequence). This clonotype was counted between two and nine times. MiXCR, run by TCRdb on the RT-PCR reads, gives a single entry per CDR3 protein. This table holds hundreds of thousands of distinct CDR3 sequences, 15% to 20% found once. This clonotype originated in a human donor who was either an allogeneic HSCT recipient or a stem cell or donor lymphocyte infusion donor (not recorded which). It is not recorded whose cells these are; they may come from a transplant donor. The chain combines TRBV30 with TRBJ1-2; D not certain. The sequenced sample consisted of blood, either unsorted or a sorted T cell fraction (not recorded which). The chain's CDR3 is CAWSGGGGYTF. CDR3 coding DNA: TGTGCCTGGAGCGGCGGTGGGGGCTACACCTTC.